The 15 T cell receptor beta chains given below trace back to one sample, sequenced in a study of OX40 agonist ivuxolimab in advanced cancers. Assay used: immunoSEQ multiplex PCR; TCRdb lists only in-frame clones, some missing. The sample has about 72,000 clones, around 92% seen once. The source was CD4+ or CD8+ T cells sorted from blood, collected in a trial of the OX40 agonist ivuxolimab. These receptors originate from an adult with an advanced solid tumor such as melanoma, head and neck, liver or kidney cancer.

The chain employs TRBV28 and TRBJ2-2; 8 nucleotides align to TRBD2. V dropped 10 bases and J dropped 5; count of bases not matched to a gene: 9. In germline, CDR1 is MDHEN, CDR2 SYDVKM. This CDR3 has 14 residues. As DNA, the CDR3 is TGTGCCACCGGGGGGGCAGGGGCTACCGGGGAGCTGTTTTTT. Residues: CATGGAGATGELFF.

The chain has TRBV11-3 and TRBJ1-2, with no clear D. Trimming removed 7 bases from V and 2 bases from J, with 8 bases in between. CDR3 size: 12 residues. Looked up from germline, CDR1 is SGHNT and CDR2 is YENEEA. This CDR3 is CASTRMNYGYTF. The CDR3 DNA reads as TGTGCCAGCACTAGAATGAACTATGGCTACACCTTC.

V gene TRBV7-6 combines with J gene TRBJ1-2; 8 bases match TRBD1. Trimming cost V 5 bases and J 12 bases; bases outside gene matches: 8. Per the germline V gene, CDR1 is SGHVS and CDR2 is FNYEAQ. There are 12 residues in the CDR3. CDR3 region: CASSPYRGSDTF. CDR3 nucleotides: TGTGCCAGCAGCCCCTACAGGGGGTCCGACACCTTC. The full variable domain, completed using reference TRBV7-6 and TRBJ1-2, is GAGVSQSPRYKVTKRGQDVALRCDPISGHVSLYWYRQALGQGPEFLTYFNYEAQQDKSGLPNDRFSAERPEGSISTLTIQRTEQRDSAMYRCASSPYRGSDTFGSGTRLTVV.

The chain carries TRBV29-1 and TRBJ2-7; D not certain. CDR1 SQVTM and CDR2 ANQGSEA come from the germline V gene. The length of the CDR3 is 14 residues. Trimming took off 4 bases at V and 0 bases at J, with 13 bases between the two ends. The CDR3 coding sequence is TGCAGCGTTGTAGAGCTCGCTCTCTCCTACGAGCAGTACTTC. Its translation is CSVVELALSYEQYF.

The J gene is TRBJ1-5, the V gene TRBV28; D not certain. The germline V gene has CDR1 MDHEN and CDR2 SYDVKM. CDR3 length equals 14 residues. The V end was cut by 11 bases, the J end by 4 bases, with 18 bases between. The CDR3 protein is CAGAEVGGNQPQHF. In DNA form, the CDR3 reads TGTGCCGGCGCCGAGGTCGGCGGAAATCAGCCCCAGCATTTT.

The chain is built from TRBV6-1 and TRBJ2-2; D is ambiguous. The CDR3 is 12 residues long. With 6 bases removed from V and 4 bases from J, the gap between germline ends came to 6 bases. The V gene's germline CDR1 is MNHNS and CDR2 SASEGT. CDR3: CASRRGTGELFF. The CDR3 coding sequence is TGTGCCAGCAGGCGCGGCACCGGGGAGCTGTTTTTT.

The V and J genes are TRBV4-1 and TRBJ1-2, with a possible D match to TRBD1 (6 bases). Per the germline V gene, CDR1 is MGHRA and CDR2 is YSYEKL. This CDR3 has 16 amino acids. Trimming removed 0 bases at V and 2 bases at J, with 13 bases between. The CDR3 DNA is TGCGCCAGCAGCCAAGACACCCCAGGGGTGAACTATGGCTACACCTTC. Its protein is CASSQDTPGVNYGYTF.

The V call is TRBV6-5, the J call TRBJ2-1, with TRBD1 identical over 8 bases. CDR1 is MNHEY and CDR2 is SVGAGI in the germline V gene. The CDR3 covers 12 residues. Trimming took 2 bases from V and 15 from J; bases not matched to a gene: 6. CDR3 residues: CASSYETGVMFF. CDR3 sequence (DNA): TGTGCCAGCAGTTACGAGACAGGGGTGATGTTCTTC.

This clone was found once. The CDR3 loop reads CASSPGAGDTGELFF. The CDR3 DNA sequence: TGTGCCAGCAGCCCGGGGGCAGGGGACACCGGGGAGCTGTTTTTT. This sequence joins TRBV7-9 and TRBJ2-2; either TRBD1 or TRBD2 may fit D (6 bases each). Deletions cut 5 bases from V and 3 bases from J, with 13 bases between. The CDR3 runs 15 residues. The germline CDR1 and CDR2 sequences are SEHNR and FQNEAQ (reference sequence).

This CDR3 reads CASGGGYSYEQYF. The CDR3 DNA is TGTGCCAGCGGAGGGGGGTACTCCTACGAGCAGTACTTC. This rearrangement joins TRBV6-5 to TRBJ2-7; TRBD1 or TRBD2 may be the D gene (6 bases each). Germline lookup yields CDR1 MNHEY and CDR2 SVGAGI. Trimming stripped 8 bases from V and 0 bases from J, with 11 bases between. The CDR3 extends over 13 amino acids.

This clone has just one count. This chain uses TRBV6-6 with TRBJ1-2, with TRBD1 as a possible D gene (5 bases). Germline-derived CDR1 and CDR2 are MNHNY and SVGAGI (reference sequence). There are 14 residues in the CDR3. Trimming took off 6 bases at V and 4 bases at J, with 15 bases between the two ends. This CDR3 reads CASRASLGGYGYTF. CDR3 sequence (DNA): TGTGCCAGCAGGGCGTCATTGGGGGGCTATGGCTACACCTTC.

This chain uses TRBV7-2 with TRBJ1-6, with D perhaps TRBD1 (5 bases). Looked up from germline, CDR1 is SGHTA and CDR2 is FQGNSA. V lost 5 bases and J lost 2, with 13 bases in between. The CDR3 is made up of 16 amino acids. This CDR3 is CASSLVRATYNSPLHF. In DNA form, the CDR3 reads TGTGCCAGCAGCCTCGTCAGGGCAACCTATAATTCACCCCTCCACTTT.

This clone was observed a single time. The V call is TRBV15, the J call TRBJ2-5; TRBD1 matches 8 bases. The CDR3 covers 14 residues. V lost 3 bases and J lost 5; bases outside the gene matches: 5. Per the germline V gene, CDR1 is LNHNV and CDR2 is YYDKDF (reference sequence). The CDR3 sequence is CATSRDRVLETQYF. CDR3 DNA sequence: TGTGCCACCAGCAGGGACAGGGTGCTTGAGACCCAGTACTTC.

The J gene is TRBJ1-1, the V gene TRBV29-1; 9 nucleotides match TRBD1. The CDR3 extends over 14 amino acids. Germline CDR1 and CDR2: SQVTM and ANQGSEA. J gave up 1 base and V 7 bases, and 7 bases lay outside the gene matches. The CDR3 nucleotides are TGCAGCGGCCTGACAGGGGGACCGAACACTGAAGCTTTCTTT. Translated, it gives CSGLTGGPNTEAFF.

V and J are TRBV30 and TRBJ1-1, with 10 positions matching TRBD1. CDR3 length: 15 residues. V was pared by 1 base and J by 4 bases, with 6 bases of the junction left unmatched. The germline gives CDR1 GTSNPN, CDR2 SVGIG (reference sequence). CDR3 region: CAWSERTGGTTEAFF. CDR3 DNA: TGTGCCTGGAGTGAAAGGACAGGGGGAACCACTGAAGCTTTCTTT.